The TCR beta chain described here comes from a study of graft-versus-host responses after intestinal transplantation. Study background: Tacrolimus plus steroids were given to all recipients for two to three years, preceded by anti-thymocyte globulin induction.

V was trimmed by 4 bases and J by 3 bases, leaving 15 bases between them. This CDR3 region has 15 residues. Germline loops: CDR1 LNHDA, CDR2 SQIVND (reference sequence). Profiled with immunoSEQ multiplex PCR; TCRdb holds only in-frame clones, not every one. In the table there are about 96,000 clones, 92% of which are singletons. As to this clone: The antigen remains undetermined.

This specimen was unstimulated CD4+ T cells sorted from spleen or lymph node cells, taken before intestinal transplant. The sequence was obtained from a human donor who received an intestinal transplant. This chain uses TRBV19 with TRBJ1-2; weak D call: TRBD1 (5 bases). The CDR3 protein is CASSTARGYDYGYTF. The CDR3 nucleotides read TGTGCCAGTAGTACCGCTCGGGGGTACGACTATGGCTACACCTTC. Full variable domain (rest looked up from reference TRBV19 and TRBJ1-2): DGGITQSPKYLFRKEGQNVTLSCEQNLNHDAMYWYRQDPGQGLRLIYYSQIVNDFQKGDIAEGYSVSREKKESFPLTVTSAQKNPTAFYLCASSTARGYDYGYTFGSGTRLTVV.